The sequence of this T cell receptor (beta chain) was determined in a study of T cell responses to AZD1222 COVID-19 vaccine. Study as a whole: Second-dose schedules of about 4 or about 12 weeks were combined. Study-wide points: Spike-wide vaccine-associated CD4 TCRs dominated at 160-218 and 743-854. With two AZD1222 doses given, Spike-specific TCR breadth and depth both rose. In the spike-specific TCR repertoire, nearly half reportedly target unmutated variant regions.

TCRdb keeps only in-frame clones here, not all; method: immunoSEQ multiplex PCR. The data hold 77,000 or so clones, with approximately 89% observed a single time. On this clone itself: Its specificity is not known.

The TCR comes from an adult in good health. Sequences were derived from peripheral blood, sampled on day 0 of AZD1222 vaccination.

The CDR3 loop is CASSYRRSGNYEQYF. The CDR3 DNA reads as TGTGCCAGCAGTTACCGCCGAAGCGGAAACTACGAGCAGTACTTC. The rearrangement links TRBV6-6 to TRBJ2-7; D perhaps matches TRBD2 (5 bases). This CDR3 region has 15 residues. V was cut by 2 bases and J by 3 bases, with 14 bases left in between. Germline assignment: CDR1 MNHNY and CDR2 SVGAGI (reference sequence).